The 18 T cell receptor beta chains below were found in one sample sequenced in a study of shared clonotypes between healthy human individuals. The table came from immunoSEQ multiplex PCR; TCRdb's copy has only in-frame clones and leaves some out. The profile shows roughly 1,000,000 clones, approximately 78% of them singletons. The sequenced sample was memory CD4+ T cells from PBMCs. Subset described: CD45RA-negative fraction. These receptors all stem from a man aged 18-30 years in good health. Some clones in this sample may be carry-over from other donors' samples.

The J gene is TRBJ2-5, the V gene TRBV11-2, with 8 bases that match TRBD1. Trimming cost V 3 bases and J 9 bases; bases outside gene matches: 6. CDR1 SGHAT and CDR2 FQNNGV come from the germline V gene. CDR3 length: 13 amino acids. CDR3 in amino acids: CASSLTGQAAQYF. The DNA for the CDR3 is TGTGCCAGCAGCTTGACGGGACAGGCGGCCCAGTACTTC.

This chain uses TRBV5-1 with TRBJ2-7; 10 bases are a match to TRBD2. The CDR3 has 20 residues. Germline values: CDR1 SGHRS, CDR2 YFSETQ. Unmatched junction bases numbered 21, after V lost 4 bases and J lost 2 bases. DNA for the CDR3: TGCGCCAGCAGCCTATTGGCGGGACTAGCGCAAAGACAAAACGCCTACGAGCAGTACTTC. It encodes CASSLLAGLAQRQNAYEQYF.

The V call is TRBV28, the J call TRBJ1-2; D unresolved. V was pared by 6 bases and J by 2 bases, with 10 bases between. This CDR3 region has 13 residues. Germline lookup yields CDR1 MDHEN and CDR2 SYDVKM. The CDR3 reads CASRSPGNYGYTF. The CDR3 region has the DNA TGTGCCAGCAGGTCACCGGGGAACTATGGCTACACCTTC.

The chain has TRBV6-1 and TRBJ2-3, with 7 bases identical to TRBD1. Germline V gene lookup returns CDR1 MNHNS and CDR2 SASEGT. V lost 6 bases and J lost 5; bases outside the gene matches: 8. This CDR3 comprises 14 residues. The CDR3 DNA sequence: TGTGCCAGCAGGAAGGGGACAGCCTTAGATACGCAGTATTTT. Encoded protein: CASRKGTALDTQYF.

This rearrangement joins TRBV11-1 to TRBJ1-1, with 8 bases that match TRBD1. V lost 6 bases and J lost 6; bases outside the gene matches: 6. The CDR3 loop spans 13 amino acids. Per germline, CDR1 SGHAT and CDR2 FQDESV (reference sequence). CDR3 bases: TGTGCCAGCAGGCAGGACAGGGCCCCTGAAGCTTTCTTT. Translation gives CASRQDRAPEAFF. The variable domain in full, completed from reference TRBV11-1 and TRBJ1-1, reads EAEVAQSPRYKITEKSQAVAFWCDPISGHATLYWYRQILGQGPELLVQFQDESVVDDSQLPKDRFSAERLKGVDSTLKIQPAELGDSAMYLCASRQDRAPEAFFGQGTRLTVV.

This chain links TRBV11-3 with TRBJ2-7, with D perhaps TRBD1 (6 bases). The length of the CDR3 is 13 residues. Trimming removed 5 bases from V and 3 bases from J, with 11 bases in between. Per the germline V gene, CDR1 is SGHNT and CDR2 is YENEEA. This chain's CDR3 is CASSRGQNYEQYF. As DNA, the CDR3 is TGTGCCAGCAGCCGGGGACAAAACTACGAGCAGTACTTC. The full variable domain, with the rest looked up from reference TRBV11-3 and TRBJ2-7, is EAGVVQSPRYKIIEKKQPVAFWCNPISGHNTLYWYLQNLGQGPELLIRYENEEAVDDSQLPKDRFSAERLKGVDSTLKIQPAELGDSAVYLCASSRGQNYEQYFGPGTRLTVT.

This clone was counted a single time. Other nucleotide sequences in the sample specify the same CDR3. V usage is TRBV7-2 and J usage is TRBJ2-1; 10 bases are a match to TRBD2. This CDR3 has 16 residues. Germline assignment: CDR1 SGHTA and CDR2 FQGNSA. V was clipped by 1 base and J by 4 bases; unmatched bases: 4. The CDR3 DNA is TGTGCCAGCAGCTTAGGAGGGACTAGCGCGTACAATGAGCAGTTCTTC. Translation gives CASSLGGTSAYNEQFF.

As concerns this clone: This specimen includes other DNA sequences encoding the same CDR3. The chain couples TRBV28 to TRBJ1-4, with D perhaps TRBD1 (5 bases). The germline V and J ends were trimmed by 2 bases and 3 bases, with 10 bases remaining between them. The CDR3 sequence is 15 residues long. Germline V CDR1 and CDR2: MDHEN, SYDVKM. This chain's CDR3 is CASSLPGTANEKLFF. CDR3 nucleotides: TGTGCCAGCAGTTTACCCGGGACGGCTAATGAAAAACTGTTTTTT.

Of note for this clone: Other nucleotide sequences from this sample produce the same CDR3. This rearrangement joins TRBV29-1 to TRBJ2-3; D is unresolved. This CDR3 comprises 12 residues. With 3 bases removed from V and 4 bases from J, the gap between germline ends came to 8 bases. Germline V gene data show CDR1 as SQVTM and CDR2 as ANQGSEA. CDR3 sequence reads: CSVDPTPDTQYF. In DNA form, the CDR3 reads TGCAGCGTTGATCCCACGCCAGATACGCAGTATTTT.

The CDR3 spells CASSPFIRSYEQYF. The CDR3 DNA reads TGTGCCAGCTCACCCTTTATCAGGTCCTACGAGCAGTACTTC. This chain joins TRBV18 and TRBJ2-7; D unresolved. The CDR3 has 14 amino acids. Trimming cost V 3 bases and J 1 base, with 10 bases left between them. The germline V gene encodes CDR1 KGHSH and CDR2 LQKENI.

The gene calls are TRBV2 and TRBJ2-3; 9 bases match TRBD2. CDR3 length: 15 amino acids. Germline CDR1 SNHLY, CDR2 FYNNEI. The V and J ends lost 2 bases and 6 bases, in that order; junction bases with no gene match: 6. CDR3 DNA sequence: TGTGCCAGCAGTGAAAAGGCGGGAGGGGCGGATACGCAGTATTTT. Encoded protein: CASSEKAGGADTQYF.

The chain joins TRBV4-1 to TRBJ2-7, with a tentative D call TRBD1 (5 bases). The CDR3 runs 13 residues. Trimming took off 2 bases at V and 3 bases at J, with 8 bases between the two ends. Germline CDR1 is MGHRA and CDR2 is YSYEKL. CDR3 protein: CASSQTGNYEQYF. CDR3 in DNA: TGCGCCAGCAGCCAAACAGGTAACTACGAGCAGTACTTC.

This chain connects TRBV6-6 to TRBJ2-7; D remains ambiguous. Trimming shortened V by 0 bases and J by 5 bases, and 11 bases separated the two germline ends. Germline V gene sequence: CDR1 MNHNY, CDR2 SVGAGI (reference sequence). CDR3 length equals 14 residues. DNA of the CDR3: TGTGCCAGCAGTTACTCGATGGTTCGGGACGAGCAGTACTTC. Residues: CASSYSMVRDEQYF.

The rearrangement joins TRBV6-5 to TRBJ1-4; no firm D call. The CDR3 consists of 13 residues. The ends were cut back, 6 bases at V and 8 bases at J, with 13 bases in the middle. Germline V gene lookup returns CDR1 MNHEY and CDR2 SVGAGI. DNA for the CDR3: TGTGCCAGCAGCCCAAATCGGTTAGAAAAACTGTTTTTT. The encoded protein is CASSPNRLEKLFF.

The chain employs TRBV7-2 and TRBJ2-2, with D perhaps being TRBD1 or TRBD2 (5 bases each). Trimming removed 1 base at V and 1 base at J, with 16 bases between. Per the germline V gene, CDR1 is SGHTA and CDR2 is FQGNSA. CDR3 length: 18 amino acids. CDR3 protein: CASSLGGVRARNTGELFF. In DNA form, the CDR3 reads TGTGCCAGCAGCTTAGGAGGGGTTCGGGCACGGAACACCGGGGAGCTGTTTTTT.

This chain connects TRBV29-1 to TRBJ1-4; D ambiguous. The CDR3 is 12 residues long. Trimming took 4 bases from V and 3 from J, leaving 6 bases between them. From germline, CDR1 is SQVTM and CDR2 ANQGSEA. The CDR3 sequence is CSVAPSNEKLFF. The CDR3 DNA follows: TGCAGCGTTGCTCCGTCTAATGAAAAACTGTTTTTT. The full variable domain, completed using reference TRBV29-1 and TRBJ1-4, is SAVISQKPSRDICQRGTSLTIQCQVDSQVTMMFWYRQQPGQSLTLIATANQGSEATYESGFVIDKFPISRPNLTFSTLTVSNMSPEDSSIYLCSVAPSNEKLFFGSGTQLSVL.

The chain couples TRBV9 to TRBJ2-5; 11 bases are shared with TRBD2. Germline lookup yields CDR1 SGDLS and CDR2 YYNGEE. The V segment lost 3 bases and the J segment 5 bases; nucleotides outside the gene matches: 6. The CDR3 spans 15 residues. The CDR3 DNA reads as TGTGCCAGCAGCGCCTCACTAGCGGGAGCGGAGACCCAGTACTTC. It codes for CASSASLAGAETQYF.

The V and J genes are TRBV11-2 and TRBJ1-2, with 9 bases identical to TRBD1. The V and J ends lost 4 bases and 7 bases, in that order; junction bases with no gene match: 7. This CDR3 has 14 residues. The germline V gene has CDR1 SGHAT and CDR2 FQNNGV. DNA of the CDR3: TGTGCCAGCAGCTACTCGAAGACAGGGGGTGGCTACACCTTC. Protein product: CASSYSKTGGGYTF.